This T cell receptor beta chain is drawn from a study of shared clonotypes between healthy human individuals. Study overall: A couple of women and a few men aged 18 to 49 made up the donors. Three plates each covered CD4 naive and memory; CD8 naive two, CD8 memory one.

Study-wide points: Approximately 5.1% was the fraction of naive CD4 clonotypes found shared across a handful of donors.

This clone appeared a single time. Its antigen remains unknown. The V end lost 1 base, the J end lost 4 bases, and 17 bases lay between the germline ends. This CDR3 region has 16 residues. CDR1 is MGHRA and CDR2 is YSYEKL in the germline V gene. Only in-frame clones appear in the TCRdb table, and some are missing; sequencing was by immunoSEQ multiplex PCR. The data show more than 2,000,000 clones, 90% to 95% seen once. The TCR was taken from a man younger than 35 in good health. Some clones in this sample may be carry-over from other donors' samples. The chain links TRBV4-1 to TRBJ2-7; possible D gene TRBD2, 6 bases. The source material was naive CD4+ T cells from PBMCs. As for subset: CD45RA+ positively selected. The CDR3 DNA reads TGCGCCAGCAGCCAAGGGGGTGGGGGAGGATTGTACGAGCAGTACTTC. Protein: CASSQGGGGGLYEQYF.